This entry concerns a single TCR beta chain. This sample was taken from a study of blood T cell repertoires in COVID-19. Study overall: From the United States, Italy and Spain came samples of acute and convalescent COVID-19. Nucleic acid was either cDNA or gDNA, and it came from T cells, B-cell-depleted T cells, or PBMCs.

Original data processing: Estimates of nucleated cell counts were drawn from the amplification of reference gene primers. Data came from immunoSEQ multiplex PCR; TCRdb stores just in-frame clones and leaves some out. Clone size and V and J calls were adopted from that table, with D and trimming inferred from the DNA. The table lists over 65,000 clones, more than 75% of them singletons, with more than 0.85% in the top ten. Germline V CDR1 and CDR2: KGHSH, LQKENI. The V gene lost 5 bases and the J gene lost 4 bases, with 3 bases spanning the gap. This CDR3 spans 12 amino acids. This sequence originates from a human donor in a cohort sampled during active COVID-19. Sequenced input: peripheral blood. V gene TRBV18 combines with J gene TRBJ1-6, with D uncertain. CDR3 residues: CASSSYNSPLHF. Written as DNA, the CDR3 is TGTGCCAGCTCATCATATAATTCACCCCTCCACTTT.